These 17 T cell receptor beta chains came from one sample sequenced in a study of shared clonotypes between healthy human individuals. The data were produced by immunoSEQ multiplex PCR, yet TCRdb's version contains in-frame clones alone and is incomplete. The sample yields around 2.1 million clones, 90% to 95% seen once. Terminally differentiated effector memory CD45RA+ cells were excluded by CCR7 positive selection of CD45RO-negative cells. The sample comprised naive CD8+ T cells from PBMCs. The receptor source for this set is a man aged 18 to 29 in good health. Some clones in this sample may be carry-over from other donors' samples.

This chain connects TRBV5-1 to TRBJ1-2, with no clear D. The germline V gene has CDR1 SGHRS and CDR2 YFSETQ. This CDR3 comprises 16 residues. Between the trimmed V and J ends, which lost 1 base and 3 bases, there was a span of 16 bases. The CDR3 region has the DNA TGCGCCAGCAGCTTGAACGGGGTTCGGGTGGACTATGGCTACACCTTC. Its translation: CASSLNGVRVDYGYTF.

The CDR3 DNA follows: TGTGCCAGCAGTGCGTGGACACCCGGGGGCGATGAGCAGTTCTTC. Translation gives CASSAWTPGGDEQFF. The chain couples TRBV2 to TRBJ2-1; perhaps D is TRBD1 or TRBD2 (6 bases each). Between the trimmed V and J ends, which lost 4 bases and 8 bases, there was a span of 18 bases. This CDR3 has 15 amino acids. The germline CDR1 and CDR2 sequences are SNHLY and FYNNEI.

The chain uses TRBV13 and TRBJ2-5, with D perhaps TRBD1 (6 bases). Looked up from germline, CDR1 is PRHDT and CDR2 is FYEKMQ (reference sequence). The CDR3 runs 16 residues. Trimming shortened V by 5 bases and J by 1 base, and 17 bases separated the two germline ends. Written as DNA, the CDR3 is TGTGCCAGCAGCCTTGTGGACAGCCTCTTCCAAGAGACCCAGTACTTC. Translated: CASSLVDSLFQETQYF.

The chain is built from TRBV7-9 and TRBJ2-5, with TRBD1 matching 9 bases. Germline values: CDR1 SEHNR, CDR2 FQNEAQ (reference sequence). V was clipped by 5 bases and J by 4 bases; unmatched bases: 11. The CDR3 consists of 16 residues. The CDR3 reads CASSPHTGTGLETQYF. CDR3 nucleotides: TGTGCCAGCAGCCCCCATACGGGGACAGGGTTAGAGACCCAGTACTTC.

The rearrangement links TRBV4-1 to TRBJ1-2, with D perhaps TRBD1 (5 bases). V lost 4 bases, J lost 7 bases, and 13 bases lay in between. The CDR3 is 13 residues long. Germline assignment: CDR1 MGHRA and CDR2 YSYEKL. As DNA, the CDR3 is TGCGCCAGCAGCCCCAGGTCAGGGAGTGGCTACACCTTC. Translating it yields CASSPRSGSGYTF.

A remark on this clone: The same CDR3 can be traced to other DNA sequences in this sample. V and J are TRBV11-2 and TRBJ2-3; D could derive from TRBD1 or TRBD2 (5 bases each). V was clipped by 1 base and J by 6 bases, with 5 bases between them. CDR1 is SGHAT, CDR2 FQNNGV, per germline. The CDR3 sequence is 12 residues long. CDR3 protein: CASSLGGDTQYF. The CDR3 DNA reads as TGTGCCAGCAGCTTAGGGGGGGATACGCAGTATTTT. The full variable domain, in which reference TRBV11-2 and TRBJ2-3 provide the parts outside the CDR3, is EAGVAQSPRYKIIEKRQSVAFWCNPISGHATLYWYQQILGQGPKLLIQFQNNGVVDDSQLPKDRFSAERLKGVDSTLKIQPAKLEDSAVYLCASSLGGDTQYFGPGTRLTVL.

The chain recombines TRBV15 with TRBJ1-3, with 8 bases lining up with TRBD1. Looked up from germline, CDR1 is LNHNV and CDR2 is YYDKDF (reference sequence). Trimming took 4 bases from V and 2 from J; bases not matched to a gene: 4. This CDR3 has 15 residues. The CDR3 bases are TGTGCCACCAGCATGATACAGGGGGCTGGAAACACCATATATTTT. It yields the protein CATSMIQGAGNTIYF.

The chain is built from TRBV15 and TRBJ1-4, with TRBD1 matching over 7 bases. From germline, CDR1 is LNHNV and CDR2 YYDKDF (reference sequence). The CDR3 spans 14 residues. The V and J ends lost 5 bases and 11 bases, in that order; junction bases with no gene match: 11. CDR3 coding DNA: TGTGCCACCAGCGAAGACAGGGCCTTTGAGAAACTGTTTTTT. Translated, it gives CATSEDRAFEKLFF.

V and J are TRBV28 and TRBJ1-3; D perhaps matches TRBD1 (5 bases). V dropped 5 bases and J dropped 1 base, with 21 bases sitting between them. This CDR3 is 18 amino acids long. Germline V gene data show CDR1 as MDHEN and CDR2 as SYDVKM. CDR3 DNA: TGTGCCAGCAGTCGCCACCCTGGGGGGGTTCGATCTGGAAACACCATATATTTT. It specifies CASSRHPGGVRSGNTIYF.

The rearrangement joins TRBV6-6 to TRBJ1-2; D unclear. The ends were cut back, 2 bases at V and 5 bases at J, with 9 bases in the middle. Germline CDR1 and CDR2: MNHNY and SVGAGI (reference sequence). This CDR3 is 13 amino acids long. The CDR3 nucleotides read TGTGCCAGCAGTTACCCCGCACAATATGGCTACACCTTC. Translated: CASSYPAQYGYTF.

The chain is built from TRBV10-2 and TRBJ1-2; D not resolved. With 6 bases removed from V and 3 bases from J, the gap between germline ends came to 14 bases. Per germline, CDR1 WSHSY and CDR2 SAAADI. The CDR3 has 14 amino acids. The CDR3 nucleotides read TGCGCCAGCAGGGACCGATCACGGGACTATGGCTACACCTTC. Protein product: CASRDRSRDYGYTF.

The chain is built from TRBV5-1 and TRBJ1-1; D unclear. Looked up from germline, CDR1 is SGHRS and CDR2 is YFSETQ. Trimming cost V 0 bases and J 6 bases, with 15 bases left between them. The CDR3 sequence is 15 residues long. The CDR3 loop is CASSLVGDSRPEAFF. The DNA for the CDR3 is TGCGCCAGCAGCTTGGTCGGGGATAGTCGTCCTGAAGCTTTCTTT.

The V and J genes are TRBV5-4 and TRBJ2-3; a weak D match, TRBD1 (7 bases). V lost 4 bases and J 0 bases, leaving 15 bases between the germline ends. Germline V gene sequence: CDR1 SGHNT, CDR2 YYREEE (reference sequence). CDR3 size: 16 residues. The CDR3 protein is CASSREEGASTDTQYF. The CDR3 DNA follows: TGTGCCAGCAGCAGGGAGGAGGGGGCTAGCACAGATACGCAGTATTTT.

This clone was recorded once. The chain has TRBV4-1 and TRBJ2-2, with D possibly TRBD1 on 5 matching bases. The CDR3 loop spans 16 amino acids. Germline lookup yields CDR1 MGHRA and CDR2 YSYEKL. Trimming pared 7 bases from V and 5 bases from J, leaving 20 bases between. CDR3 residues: CASTPAPGIRTGELFF. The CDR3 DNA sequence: TGCGCCAGCACCCCAGCCCCAGGGATACGGACCGGGGAGCTGTTTTTT.

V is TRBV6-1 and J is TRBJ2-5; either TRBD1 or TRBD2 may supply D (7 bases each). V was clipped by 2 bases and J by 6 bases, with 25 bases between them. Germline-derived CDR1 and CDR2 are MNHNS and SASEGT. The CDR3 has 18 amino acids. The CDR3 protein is CASSEYGVGEGARKTQYF. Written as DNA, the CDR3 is TGTGCCAGCAGTGAATATGGGGTCGGGGAGGGGGCGCGGAAGACCCAGTACTTC.

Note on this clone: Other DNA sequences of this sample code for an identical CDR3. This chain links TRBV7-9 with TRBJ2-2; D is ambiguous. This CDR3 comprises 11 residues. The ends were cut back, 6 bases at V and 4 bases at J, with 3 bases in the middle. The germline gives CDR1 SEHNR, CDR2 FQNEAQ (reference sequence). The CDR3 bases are TGTGCCAGCAGGAGCACCGGGGAGCTGTTTTTT. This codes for CASRSTGELFF.

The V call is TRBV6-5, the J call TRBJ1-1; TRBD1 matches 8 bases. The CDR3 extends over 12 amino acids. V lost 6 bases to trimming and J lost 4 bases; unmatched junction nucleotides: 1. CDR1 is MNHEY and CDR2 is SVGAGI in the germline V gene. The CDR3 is CASRDRATEAFF. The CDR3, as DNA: TGTGCCAGCAGGGACAGGGCCACTGAAGCTTTCTTT.